A single sample is the source of the 15 T cell receptor beta chains below, sequenced in a study of lymphopenia after photon versus proton radiotherapy. Data came from immunoSEQ multiplex PCR; TCRdb stores just in-frame clones and leaves some out. The data show 20,000 to 30,000 clones, with 90% seen just once and 0.81% held by the top ten. Sequences were derived from peripheral blood, sampled from a patient treated with photon-based radiotherapy. All receptors come from a woman aged 45 to 65 with cholangiocarcinoma.

The count of this clone is one. This sequence joins TRBV6-4 and TRBJ1-5; TRBD1 agrees at 9 bases. CDR1 and CDR2 (germline): MRHNA, SNTAGT. The CDR3 contains 18 residues. V lost 10 bases to trimming and J lost 2 bases; unmatched junction nucleotides: 18. CDR3 sequence (DNA): TGTGCCACCCCGGGTGGGGGACAGGGCGTTTTGTGCAATCAGCCCCAGCATTTT. This gives the protein CATPGGGQGVLCNQPQHF.

The chain carries TRBV5-6 and TRBJ1-1, with D possibly being TRBD1 (5 bases). V lost 4 bases, J lost 4 bases, and 14 bases lay in between. CDR1 and CDR2 from the germline V gene are SGHDT and YYEEEE. The CDR3 is 14 amino acids. The CDR3 DNA reads TGTGCCAGCAGCCCTAATTGGGGGAGCACTGAAGCTTTCTTT. Translated: CASSPNWGSTEAFF. The full variable domain, completed using reference TRBV5-6 and TRBJ1-1, is DAGVTQSPTHLIKTRGQQVTLRCSPKSGHDTVSWYQQALGQGPQFIFQYYEEEERQRGNFPDRFSGHQFPNYSSELNVNALLLGDSALYLCASSPNWGSTEAFFGQGTRLTVV.

The chain combines TRBV5-6 with TRBJ1-5; D unresolved. The CDR3 runs to 15 residues. Per the germline V gene, CDR1 is SGHDT and CDR2 is YYEEEE. V was clipped by 1 base and J by 0 bases, with 8 bases between them. CDR3 loop: CASSLFWGSNQPQHF. DNA for the CDR3: TGTGCCAGCAGCTTGTTCTGGGGTAGCAATCAGCCCCAGCATTTT.

V is TRBV19 and J is TRBJ1-5; 7 positions agree with TRBD1. This CDR3 has 14 residues. J was trimmed by 2 bases and V by 3 bases; bases with no gene match: 1. Germline lookup yields CDR1 LNHDA and CDR2 SQIVND (reference sequence). The CDR3 DNA is TGTGCCAGTAGTATCCAGGGGGGCAATCAGCCCCAGCATTTT. Its translation is CASSIQGGNQPQHF.

This clone was observed a single time. The V gene is TRBV5-6, the J gene TRBJ2-5; no definite D call. The CDR3 sequence is 11 residues long. Germline V CDR1 and CDR2: SGHDT, YYEEEE. The V end was cut by 4 bases, the J end by 3 bases, with 4 bases between. CDR3 nucleotide sequence: TGTGCCAGCAGCCATGAAGAGACCCAGTACTTC. This encodes CASSHEETQYF.

V is TRBV30 and J is TRBJ2-7; D gene unclear. This CDR3 has 12 residues. The germline gives CDR1 GTSNPN, CDR2 SVGIG (reference sequence). With 8 bases removed from V and 0 bases from J, the gap between germline ends came to 11 bases. The DNA for the CDR3 is TGTGCCCTGGGCTCCTACTCCTACGAGCAGTACTTC. Its translation is CALGSYSYEQYF.

V gene TRBV5-6 combines with J gene TRBJ2-7; D is possibly TRBD1 or TRBD2 (6 bases each). CDR3 length: 17 residues. Germline CDR1 is SGHDT and CDR2 is YYEEEE. The V and J ends lost 0 bases and 5 bases respectively, with 21 bases between them. CDR3 in amino acids: CASSLAGGLGVMDEQYF. The CDR3 DNA reads as TGTGCCAGCAGCTTGGCCGGGGGCCTCGGCGTGATGGACGAGCAGTACTTC.

The rearrangement joins TRBV7-2 to TRBJ2-7; D might be TRBD2 (6 bases). The V and J ends lost 4 bases and 10 bases respectively, with 17 bases between them. The CDR3 spans 13 residues. The germline CDR1 and CDR2 sequences are SGHTA and FQGNSA. This CDR3 is CASSSKGSGGQYF. The CDR3 nucleotides are TGTGCCAGCAGCTCTAAGGGTAGCGGTGGTCAGTACTTC.

The chain has TRBV30 and TRBJ2-2; tentative D call: TRBD1 (6 bases). V was cut by 2 bases and J by 6 bases, with 19 bases left in between. The germline gives CDR1 GTSNPN, CDR2 SVGIG (reference sequence). The CDR3 extends over 16 amino acids. The CDR3 region is CAWSTQGLLVPGELFF. The CDR3 DNA follows: TGTGCCTGGAGTACCCAGGGGCTATTAGTCCCCGGGGAGCTGTTTTTT.

The chain uses TRBV6-6 and TRBJ1-1; D unresolved. The germline V and J ends were trimmed by 4 bases and 3 bases, with 9 bases remaining between them. The germline V gene has CDR1 MNHNY and CDR2 SVGAGI (reference sequence). CDR3 length: 13 residues. The chain's CDR3 is CASSSADYTEAFF. CDR3 in DNA: TGTGCCAGCAGTTCGGCAGACTACACTGAAGCTTTCTTT.

The gene calls are TRBV6-5 and TRBJ1-2; D remains unclear. Germline V gene sequence: CDR1 MNHEY, CDR2 SVGAGI. This CDR3 spans 14 amino acids. V lost 4 bases to trimming and J lost 0 bases, with 9 bases between them. This chain's CDR3 is CASSSSLANYGYTF. The CDR3 DNA follows: TGTGCCAGCAGTTCGTCCCTAGCTAACTATGGCTACACCTTC.

This clone was seen more than once but under ten times. The chain links TRBV2 to TRBJ2-7; perhaps TRBD1 as D (6 bases). Trimming took 6 bases from V and 3 from J, leaving 9 bases between them. Germline loops: CDR1 SNHLY, CDR2 FYNNEI. The CDR3 runs 12 residues. CDR3 in amino acids: CASRRGYYEQYF. The CDR3 DNA reads as TGTGCCAGCAGGAGGGGGTACTACGAGCAGTACTTC.

The CDR3 loop is CASSQAFDTWETQYF. CDR3 DNA sequence: TGTGCCAGCAGCCAAGCCTTCGACACTTGGGAGACCCAGTACTTC. This rearrangement joins TRBV14 to TRBJ2-5; D unresolved. Germline-derived CDR1 and CDR2 are SGHDN and FVKESK. Trimming removed 1 base from V and 5 bases from J, with 14 bases in between. This CDR3 is built from 15 residues.

J is TRBJ1-3 and V is TRBV4-1, with 8 bases identical to TRBD1. V shed 3 bases, J shed 4 bases, and the junction held 5 bases outside the gene matches. Germline loops: CDR1 MGHRA, CDR2 YSYEKL. CDR3 length: 15 amino acids. Here the CDR3 reads CASSQMDREGNTIYF. In nucleotides, the CDR3 is TGCGCCAGCAGCCAGATGGACAGGGAGGGAAACACCATATATTTT.

This chain joins TRBV6-1 and TRBJ2-1; D may correspond to TRBD1 or TRBD2 (6 bases each). CDR1 is MNHNS, CDR2 SASEGT, per germline. V lost 7 bases and J lost 2, with 15 bases in between. The CDR3 loop spans 15 amino acids. The CDR3 region has the DNA TGTGCCAGCAAAGAGGGGGGAAGTACCTACAATGAGCAGTTCTTC. It encodes CASKEGGSTYNEQFF.